These T cell receptor beta chains were read from a single sample in a study of cytomegalovirus exposure and HLA in healthy donors. Produced via immunoSEQ multiplex PCR; TCRdb's table is partial and in-frame only. Among some 78,000 clones listed, about 96% were seen once. Sample: PBMCs. All receptors derive from a man between 18 and 35 years old in good health and CMV-seropositive. Both conserved end residues are part of each CDR3.

TRBJ2-1	TRBV29-1	CSVLGYNEQFF
TRBJ2-7	TRBV6-6	CASSYAWTAYEQYF
TRBJ1-2	TRBV27	CASRRIGQANGYTF
TRBJ2-1	TRBV9	CASSVAQGDSEQFF
TRBJ1-2	TRBV7-3	CASSWGQAYGYTF
TRBJ1-5	TRBV10-3	CATRQGILDHSQPQHF
TRBJ1-1	TRBV2	CASRSTILGGTEAFF
TRBJ2-5	TRBV19	CASKAKWTGKYQETQYF
TRBJ1-2	TRBV7-9	CASSLGITGGGYGYTF
TRBJ2-1	TRBV5-1	CASSLGLAAYEQFF
TRBJ1-4	TRBV28	CASSLWAGGTSDEKLFF
TRBJ1-1	TRBV29-1	CSVERQLMNTEAFF
TRBJ2-5	TRBV30	CAWSVSKETQYF
TRBJ2-3	TRBV7-3	CASSFGLAGDDTQYF
TRBJ1-4	TRBV5-1	CASGKVLGSGQPEKLFF
TRBJ1-3	TRBV7-2	CASSLSGGRNTIYF
TRBJ1-1	TRBV6-6	CASRERGYTEAFF
TRBJ2-5	TRBV4-1	CASKPTLRQGRETQYF
TRBJ2-2	TRBV6-5	CASTPELGNTGELFF
TRBJ2-2	TRBV11-3	CASSISGLNTGELFF
TRBJ2-1	TRBV6-5	CASSSADNEQFF
TRBJ2-3	TRBV7-8	CASSFSASGSGDTQYF
TRBJ2-7	TRBV7-9	CASSLGGAEQQYF
TRBJ2-7	TRBV27	CASRDLGLADYEQYF
TRBJ1-1	TRBV11-2	CASSLEGAHLVNTEAFF
TRBJ1-1	TRBV13	CAISIAPNTEAFF
TRBJ2-1	TRBV7-8	CASSSRQLSYNEQFF
TRBJ1-1	TRBV28	CASSSTGLDTEAFF
TRBJ1-4	TRBV11-2	CASSLAQGSNEKLFF
TRBJ2-1	TRBV27	CASSYLAGGMNNEQFF
TRBJ1-1	TRBV6-5	CASSYSGTGRAEAFF